This T cell receptor (beta chain) was documented in a study of T cells in Graves' hyperthyroidism and ophthalmopathy. The V and J ends lost 4 bases and 4 bases, in that order; junction bases with no gene match: 14. The CDR3 sequence is 18 residues long. Germline V gene sequence: CDR1 WSHSY, CDR2 SAAADI. Amplification targeted TCR beta CDR3 regions from RNA transcripts. HTBI primers were the set used in a first-round RT-PCR of the TCR CDR3. TCRdb ran MiXCR on the multiplex PCR reads and lists one entry per CDR3 protein. Here the sample spans approximately 410,000 distinct CDR3 sequences, roughly 14% being singletons. Study-level results: Among thyroid clonotypes expanded above 0.001, most also appeared in blood.

Details on this clonotype: The antigen remains undetermined.

What was sequenced was blood. V and J are TRBV10-2 and TRBJ2-2, with 8 bases identical to TRBD2. This receptor was taken from a man younger than 30 with Graves' ophthalmopathy. CDR3 nucleotides: TGCGCCAGCAGTGTTTTTTTTTCGGGTCTAGCGGGCACCGGGGAGCTGTTTTTT. Translating gives CASSVFFSGLAGTGELFF.